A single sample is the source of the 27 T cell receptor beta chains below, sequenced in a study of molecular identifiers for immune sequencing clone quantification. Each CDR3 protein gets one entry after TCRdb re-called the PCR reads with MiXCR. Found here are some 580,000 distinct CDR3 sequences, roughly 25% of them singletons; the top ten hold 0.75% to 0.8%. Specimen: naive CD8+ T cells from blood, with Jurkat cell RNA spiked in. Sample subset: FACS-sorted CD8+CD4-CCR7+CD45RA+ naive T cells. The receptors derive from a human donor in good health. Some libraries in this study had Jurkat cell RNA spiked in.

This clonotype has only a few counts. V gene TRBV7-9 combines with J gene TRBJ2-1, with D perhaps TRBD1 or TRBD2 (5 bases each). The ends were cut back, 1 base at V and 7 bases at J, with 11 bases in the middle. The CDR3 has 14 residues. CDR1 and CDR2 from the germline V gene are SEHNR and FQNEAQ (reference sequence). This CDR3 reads CASSLVDWGNEQFF. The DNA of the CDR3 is TGTGCCAGCAGCTTAGTAGACTGGGGGAATGAGCAGTTCTTC.

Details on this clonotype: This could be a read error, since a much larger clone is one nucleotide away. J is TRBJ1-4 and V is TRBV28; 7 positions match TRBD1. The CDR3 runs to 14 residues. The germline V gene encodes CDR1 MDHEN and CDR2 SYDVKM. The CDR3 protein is CASSFYRGGEILFF. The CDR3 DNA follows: TGTGCCAGCAGTTTCTACAGGGGCGGTGAAATACTGTTTTTT.

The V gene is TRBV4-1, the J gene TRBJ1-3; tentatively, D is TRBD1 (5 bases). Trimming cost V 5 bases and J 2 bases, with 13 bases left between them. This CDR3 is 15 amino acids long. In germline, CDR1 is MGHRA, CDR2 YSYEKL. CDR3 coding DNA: TGCGCCAGCAGCTCCTCGGGGGTCCCTGGAAACACCATATATTTT. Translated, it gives CASSSSGVPGNTIYF.

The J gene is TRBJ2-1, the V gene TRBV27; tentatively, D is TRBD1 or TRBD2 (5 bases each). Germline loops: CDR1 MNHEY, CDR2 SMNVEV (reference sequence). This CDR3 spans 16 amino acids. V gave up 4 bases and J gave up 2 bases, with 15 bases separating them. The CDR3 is CASSSAVGEPYNEQFF. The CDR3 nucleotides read TGTGCCAGCAGTTCCGCTGTGGGGGAGCCCTACAATGAGCAGTTCTTC.

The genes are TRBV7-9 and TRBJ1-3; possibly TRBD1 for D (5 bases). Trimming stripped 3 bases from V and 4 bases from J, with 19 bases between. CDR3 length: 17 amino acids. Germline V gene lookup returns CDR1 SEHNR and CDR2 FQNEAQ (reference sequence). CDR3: CASSFQGFPPSGNTIYF. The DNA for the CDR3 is TGTGCCAGCAGCTTCCAGGGATTTCCTCCCTCCGGAAACACCATATATTTT.

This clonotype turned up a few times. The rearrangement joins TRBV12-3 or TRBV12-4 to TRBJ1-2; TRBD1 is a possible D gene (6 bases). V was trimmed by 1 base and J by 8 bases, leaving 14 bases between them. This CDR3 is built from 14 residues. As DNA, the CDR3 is TGTGCCAGCAGTTTAGGGGGGCGTATGGTGGGCTACACCTTC. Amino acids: CASSLGGRMVGYTF.

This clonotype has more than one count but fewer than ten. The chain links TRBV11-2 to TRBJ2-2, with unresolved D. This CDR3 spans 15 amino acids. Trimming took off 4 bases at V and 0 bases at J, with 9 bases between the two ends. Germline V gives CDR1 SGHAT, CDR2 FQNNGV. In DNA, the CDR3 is TGTGCCAGCAGCTCGTTTAACACGAACACCGGGGAGCTGTTTTTT. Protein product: CASSSFNTNTGELFF.

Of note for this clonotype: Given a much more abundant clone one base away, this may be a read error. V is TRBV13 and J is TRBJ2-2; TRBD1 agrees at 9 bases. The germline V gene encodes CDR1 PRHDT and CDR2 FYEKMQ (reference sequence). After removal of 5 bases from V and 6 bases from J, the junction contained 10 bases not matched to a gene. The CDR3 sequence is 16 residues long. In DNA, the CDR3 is TGTGCCAGCAGCAAGACCGGGACAGGGATGCCCGGGGAGCTGTTTTTT. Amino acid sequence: CASSKTGTGMPGELFF.

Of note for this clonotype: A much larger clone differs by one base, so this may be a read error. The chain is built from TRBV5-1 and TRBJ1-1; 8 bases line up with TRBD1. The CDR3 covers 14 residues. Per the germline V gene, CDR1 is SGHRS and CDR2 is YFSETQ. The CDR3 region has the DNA TGCGCCGGCAGCTTGGACAGGGACGACACTGAAGCTTTCTTT. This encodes CAGSLDRDDTEAFF. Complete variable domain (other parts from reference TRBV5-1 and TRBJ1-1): KAGVTQTPRYLIKTRGQQVTLSCSPISGHRSVSWYQQTPGQGLQFLFEYFSETQRNKGNFPGRFSGRQFSNSRSEMNVSTLELGDSALYLCAGSLDRDDTEAFFGQGTRLTVV.

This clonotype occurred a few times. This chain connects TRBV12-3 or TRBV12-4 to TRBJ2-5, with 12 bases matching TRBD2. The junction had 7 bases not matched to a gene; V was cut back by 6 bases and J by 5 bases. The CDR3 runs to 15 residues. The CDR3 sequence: CASSRGLAGGETQYF. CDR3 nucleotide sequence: TGTGCCAGCAGCAGAGGGCTAGCGGGGGGGGAGACCCAGTACTTC.

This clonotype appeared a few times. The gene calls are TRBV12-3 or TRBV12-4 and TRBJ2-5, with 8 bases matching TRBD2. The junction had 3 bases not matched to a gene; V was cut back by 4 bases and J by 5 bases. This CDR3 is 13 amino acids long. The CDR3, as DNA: TGTGCCAGCAGTTCAAGACTAGCGGAGACCCAGTACTTC. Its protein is CASSSRLAETQYF.

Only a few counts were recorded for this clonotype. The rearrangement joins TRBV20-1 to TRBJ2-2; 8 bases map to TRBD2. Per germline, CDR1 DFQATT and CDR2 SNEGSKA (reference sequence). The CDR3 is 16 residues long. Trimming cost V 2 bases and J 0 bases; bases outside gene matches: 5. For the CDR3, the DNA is TGCAGTGCTAGAATCTTGCGGGGGGCGAACACCGGGGAGCTGTTTTTT. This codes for CSARILRGANTGELFF.

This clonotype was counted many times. In DNA, the CDR3 is TGTGCCAGCACCGTCCAGGCGGGGTGGGCAGATACGCAGTATTTT. It codes for CASTVQAGWADTQYF. V gene TRBV28 combines with J gene TRBJ2-3; TRBD2 might be the D (6 bases). Looked up from germline, CDR1 is MDHEN and CDR2 is SYDVKM. The V end lost 7 bases, the J end lost 4 bases, and 18 bases lay between the germline ends. The CDR3 extends over 15 amino acids.

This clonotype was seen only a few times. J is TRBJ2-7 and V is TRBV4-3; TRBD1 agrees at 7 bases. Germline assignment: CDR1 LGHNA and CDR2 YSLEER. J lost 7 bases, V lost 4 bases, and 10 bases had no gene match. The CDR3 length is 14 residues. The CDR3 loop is CASSRETGVWEQYF. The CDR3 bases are TGCGCCAGCAGCCGCGAAACAGGGGTTTGGGAGCAGTACTTC.

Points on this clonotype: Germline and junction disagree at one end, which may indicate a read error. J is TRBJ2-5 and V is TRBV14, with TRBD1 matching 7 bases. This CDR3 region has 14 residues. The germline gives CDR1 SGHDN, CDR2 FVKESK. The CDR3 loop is CASSQRGGAETQHF. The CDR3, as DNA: TGTGCCAGCAGCCAACGAGGGGGCGCGGAGACCCAGCACTTC.

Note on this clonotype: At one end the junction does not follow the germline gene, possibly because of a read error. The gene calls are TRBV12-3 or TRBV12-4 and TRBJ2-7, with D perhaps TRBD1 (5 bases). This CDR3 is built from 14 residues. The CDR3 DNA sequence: TGTGCGAGCAGTCAGGGATCGTGTCCTTACGAGCAGTACTTC. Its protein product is CASSQGSCPYEQYF.

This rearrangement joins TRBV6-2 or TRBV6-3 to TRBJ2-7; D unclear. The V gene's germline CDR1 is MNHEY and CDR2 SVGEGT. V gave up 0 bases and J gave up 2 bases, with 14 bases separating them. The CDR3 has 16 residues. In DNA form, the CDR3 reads TGTGCCAGCAGTTACTCGATCGTGGGAAGTCCCTACGAGCAGTACTTC. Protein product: CASSYSIVGSPYEQYF.

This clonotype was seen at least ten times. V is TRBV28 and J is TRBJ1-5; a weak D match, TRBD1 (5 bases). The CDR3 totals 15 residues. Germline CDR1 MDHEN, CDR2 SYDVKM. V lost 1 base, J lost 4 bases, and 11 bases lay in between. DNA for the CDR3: TGTGCCAGCAGTTTATTCGGGGGAGAAAATCAGCCCCAGCATTTT. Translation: CASSLFGGENQPQHF.

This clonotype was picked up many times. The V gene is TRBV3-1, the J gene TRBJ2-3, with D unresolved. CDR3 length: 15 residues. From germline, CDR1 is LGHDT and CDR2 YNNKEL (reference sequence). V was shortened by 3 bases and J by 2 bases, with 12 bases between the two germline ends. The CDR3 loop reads CASSQVVGYTDTQYF. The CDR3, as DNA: TGTGCCAGCAGCCAGGTTGTAGGTTACACAGATACGCAGTATTTT.

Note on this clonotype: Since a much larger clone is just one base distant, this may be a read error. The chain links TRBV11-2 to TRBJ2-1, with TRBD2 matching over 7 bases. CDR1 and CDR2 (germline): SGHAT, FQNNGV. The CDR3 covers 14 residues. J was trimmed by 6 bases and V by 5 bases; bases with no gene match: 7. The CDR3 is CASSPGTNPNEQFF. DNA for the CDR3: TGTGCCAGCAGCCCTGGGACTAACCCCAATGAGCAGTTCTTC.

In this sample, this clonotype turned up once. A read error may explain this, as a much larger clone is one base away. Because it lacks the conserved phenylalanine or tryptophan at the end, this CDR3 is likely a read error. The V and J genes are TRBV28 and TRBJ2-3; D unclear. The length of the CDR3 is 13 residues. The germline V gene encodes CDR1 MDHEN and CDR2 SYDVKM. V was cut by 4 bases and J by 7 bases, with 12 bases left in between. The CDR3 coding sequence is TGTGCCAGCAGTTCCCGGCCGAGCAATACGCAGTATCTT. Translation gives CASSSRPSNTQYL.

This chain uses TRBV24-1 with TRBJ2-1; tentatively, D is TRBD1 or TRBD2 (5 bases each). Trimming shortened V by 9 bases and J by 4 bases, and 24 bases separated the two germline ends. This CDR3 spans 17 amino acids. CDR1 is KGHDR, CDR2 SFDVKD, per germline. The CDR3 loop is CATSQLNWSGPYNEQFF. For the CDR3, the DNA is TGTGCCACCTCTCAACTCAATTGGTCGGGACCTTACAATGAGCAGTTCTTC.

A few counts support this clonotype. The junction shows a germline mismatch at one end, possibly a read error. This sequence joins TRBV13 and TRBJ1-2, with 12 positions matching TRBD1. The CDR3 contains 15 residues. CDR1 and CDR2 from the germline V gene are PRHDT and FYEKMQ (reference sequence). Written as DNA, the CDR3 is TGTGCCAGCAGTTTAGGGGGGACAGGGGGCTTAGGCTACACCTTC. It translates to CASSLGGTGGLGYTF.

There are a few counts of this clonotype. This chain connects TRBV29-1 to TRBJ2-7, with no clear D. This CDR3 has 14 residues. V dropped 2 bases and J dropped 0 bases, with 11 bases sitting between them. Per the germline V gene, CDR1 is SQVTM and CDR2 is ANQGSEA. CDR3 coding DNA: TGCAGCGTTGAAATCCAGGAGAGCTCCTACGAGCAGTACTTC. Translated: CSVEIQESSYEQYF.

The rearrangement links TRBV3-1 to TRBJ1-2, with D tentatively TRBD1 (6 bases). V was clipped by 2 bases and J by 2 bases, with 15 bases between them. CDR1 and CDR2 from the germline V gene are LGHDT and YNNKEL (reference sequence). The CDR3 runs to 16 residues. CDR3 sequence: CASSQILPDRNYGYTF. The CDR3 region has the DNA TGTGCCAGCAGCCAAATCTTGCCGGACAGAAACTATGGCTACACCTTC.

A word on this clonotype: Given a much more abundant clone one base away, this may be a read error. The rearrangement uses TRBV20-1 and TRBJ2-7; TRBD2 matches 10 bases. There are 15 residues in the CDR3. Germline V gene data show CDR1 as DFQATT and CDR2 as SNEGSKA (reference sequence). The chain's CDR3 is CGASPLAGDSYEQYF. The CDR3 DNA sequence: TGCGGTGCTAGTCCTCTAGCGGGGGACTCCTACGAGCAGTACTTC.

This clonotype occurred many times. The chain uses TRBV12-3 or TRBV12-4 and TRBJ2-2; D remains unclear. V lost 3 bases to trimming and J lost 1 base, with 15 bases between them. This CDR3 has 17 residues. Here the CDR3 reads CASSLTPGSQNTGELFF. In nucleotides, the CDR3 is TGTGCCAGCAGTTTGACACCCGGGTCCCAGAACACCGGGGAGCTGTTTTTT.